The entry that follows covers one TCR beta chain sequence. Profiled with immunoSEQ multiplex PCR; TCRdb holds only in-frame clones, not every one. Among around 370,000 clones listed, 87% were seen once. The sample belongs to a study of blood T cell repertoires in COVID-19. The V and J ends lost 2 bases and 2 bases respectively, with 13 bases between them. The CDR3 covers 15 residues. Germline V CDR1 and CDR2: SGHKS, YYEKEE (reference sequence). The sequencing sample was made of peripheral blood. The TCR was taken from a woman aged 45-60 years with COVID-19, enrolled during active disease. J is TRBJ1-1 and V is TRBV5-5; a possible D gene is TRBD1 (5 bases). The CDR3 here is CASSFRRQLNTEAFF. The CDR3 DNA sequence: TGTGCCAGCAGCTTCAGACGACAGTTAAACACTGAAGCTTTCTTT. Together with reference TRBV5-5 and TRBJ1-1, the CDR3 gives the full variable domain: DAGVTQSPTHLIKTRGQQVTLRCSPISGHKSVSWYQQVLGQGPQFIFQYYEKEERGRGNFPDRFSARQFPNYSSELNVNALLLGDSALYLCASSFRRQLNTEAFFGQGTRLTVV.